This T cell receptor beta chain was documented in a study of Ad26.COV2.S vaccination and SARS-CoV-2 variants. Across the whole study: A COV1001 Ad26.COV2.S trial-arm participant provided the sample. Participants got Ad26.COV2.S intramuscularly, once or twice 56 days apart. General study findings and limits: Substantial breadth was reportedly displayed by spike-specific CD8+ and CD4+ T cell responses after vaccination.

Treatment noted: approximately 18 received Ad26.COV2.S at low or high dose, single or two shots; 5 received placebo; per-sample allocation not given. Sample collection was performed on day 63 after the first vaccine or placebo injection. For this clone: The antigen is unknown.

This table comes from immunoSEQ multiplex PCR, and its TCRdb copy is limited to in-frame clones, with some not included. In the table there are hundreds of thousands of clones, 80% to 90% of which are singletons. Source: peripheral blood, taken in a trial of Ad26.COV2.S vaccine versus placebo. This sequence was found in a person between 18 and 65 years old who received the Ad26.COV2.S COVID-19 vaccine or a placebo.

The CDR3: CASSFGQGGNEKLFF. The CDR3 DNA is TGTGCCAGCAGCTTCGGACAGGGAGGTAATGAAAAACTGTTTTTT. The rearrangement joins TRBV7-9 to TRBJ1-4; TRBD1 agrees at 8 bases. The CDR3 extends over 15 amino acids. V shed 3 bases and J 4 bases; nucleotides not matched to a gene: 4. Germline lookup yields CDR1 SEHNR and CDR2 FQNEAQ (reference sequence).